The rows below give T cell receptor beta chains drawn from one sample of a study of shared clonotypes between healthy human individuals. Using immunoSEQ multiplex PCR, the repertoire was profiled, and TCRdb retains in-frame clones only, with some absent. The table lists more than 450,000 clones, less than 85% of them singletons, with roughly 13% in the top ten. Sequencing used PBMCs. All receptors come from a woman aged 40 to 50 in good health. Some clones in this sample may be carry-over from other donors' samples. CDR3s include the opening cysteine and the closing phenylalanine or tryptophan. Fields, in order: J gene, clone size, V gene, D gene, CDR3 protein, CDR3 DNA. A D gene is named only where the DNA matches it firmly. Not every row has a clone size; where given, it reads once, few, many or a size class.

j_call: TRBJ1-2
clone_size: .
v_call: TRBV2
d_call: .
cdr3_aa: CASTGTVRTSGYTF
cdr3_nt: TGTGCCAGCACCGGAACGGTCAGGACGAGTGGCTACACCTTC

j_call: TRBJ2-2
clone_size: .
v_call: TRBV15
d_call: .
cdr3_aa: CATSRDLRLNTGELFF
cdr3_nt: TGTGCCACCAGCAGAGATTTAAGACTTAACACCGGGGAGCTGTTTTTT

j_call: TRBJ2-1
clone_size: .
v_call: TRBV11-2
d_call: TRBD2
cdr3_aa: CASSFELATSYNEQFF
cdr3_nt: TGTGCCAGCAGCTTCGAACTAGCGACCTCCTACAATGAGCAGTTCTTC

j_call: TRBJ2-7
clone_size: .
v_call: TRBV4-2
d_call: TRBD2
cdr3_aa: CASSQDLTAGGPSGEQYF
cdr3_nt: TGTGCCAGCAGCCAAGATCTTACAGCGGGAGGGCCATCAGGCGAGCAGTACTTC

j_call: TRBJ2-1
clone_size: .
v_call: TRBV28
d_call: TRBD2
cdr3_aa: CASSPIAGGVYNEQFF
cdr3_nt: TGTGCCAGCAGCCCGATAGCGGGAGGGGTCTACAATGAGCAGTTCTTC

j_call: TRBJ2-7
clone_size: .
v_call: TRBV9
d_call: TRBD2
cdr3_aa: CASSVSGGGEQYF
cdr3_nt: TGTGCCAGCAGCGTATCGGGAGGAGGCGAGCAGTACTTC

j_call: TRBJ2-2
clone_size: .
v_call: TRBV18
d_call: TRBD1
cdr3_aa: CASSPATGGPNTGELFF
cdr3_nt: TGTGCCAGCTCACCAGCGACAGGGGGCCCGAACACCGGGGAGCTGTTTTTT

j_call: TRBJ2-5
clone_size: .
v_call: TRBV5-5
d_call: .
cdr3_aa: CASSRGTPRTETQYF
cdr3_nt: TGTGCCAGCAGCCGAGGGACCCCTCGAACTGAGACCCAGTACTTC

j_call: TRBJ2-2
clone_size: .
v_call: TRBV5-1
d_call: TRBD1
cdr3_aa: CASRGQGGSRELFF
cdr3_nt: TGCGCCAGCAGAGGACAGGGGGGTTCCAGGGAGCTGTTTTTT

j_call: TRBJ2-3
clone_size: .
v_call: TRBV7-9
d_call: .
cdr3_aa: CASSLARGSTDTQYF
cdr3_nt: TGTGCCAGCAGCTTAGCGCGCGGGAGCACAGATACGCAGTATTTT

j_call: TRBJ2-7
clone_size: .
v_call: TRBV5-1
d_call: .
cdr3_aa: CASSIAGVFDEQYF
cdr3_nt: TGCGCCAGCAGCATAGCAGGGGTTTTTGACGAGCAGTACTTC

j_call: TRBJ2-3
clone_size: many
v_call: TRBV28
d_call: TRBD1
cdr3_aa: CASSFGTGTTDTQYF
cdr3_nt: TGTGCCAGCAGTTTCGGGACAGGGACCACAGATACGCAGTATTTT

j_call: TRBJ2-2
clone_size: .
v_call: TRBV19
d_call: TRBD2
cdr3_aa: CASSMAGGPSGELFF
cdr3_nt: TGTGCCAGTAGTATGGCGGGAGGGCCCTCCGGGGAGCTGTTTTTT

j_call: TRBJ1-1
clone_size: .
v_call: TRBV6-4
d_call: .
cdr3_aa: CASSDRTANTEAFF
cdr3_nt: TGTGCCAGCAGTGACCGGACGGCGAACACTGAAGCTTTCTTT

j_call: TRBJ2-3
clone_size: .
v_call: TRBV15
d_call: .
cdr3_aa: CATSRERHTDTQYF
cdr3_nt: TGTGCCACCAGCAGGGAGCGGCACACAGATACGCAGTATTTT

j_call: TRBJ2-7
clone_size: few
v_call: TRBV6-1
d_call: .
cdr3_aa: CASTPRRYEQYF
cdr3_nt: TGTGCCAGCACCCCCCGCCGTTACGAGCAGTACTTC

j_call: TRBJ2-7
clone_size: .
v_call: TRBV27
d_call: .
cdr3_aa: CASPGRSTYEQYF
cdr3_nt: TGTGCCAGCCCAGGAAGGTCCACCTACGAGCAGTACTTC

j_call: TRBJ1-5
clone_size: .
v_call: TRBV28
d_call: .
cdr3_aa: CASSLGGQRQPQHF
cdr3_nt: TGTGCCAGCAGTTTGGGGGGGCAGAGGCAGCCCCAGCATTTT

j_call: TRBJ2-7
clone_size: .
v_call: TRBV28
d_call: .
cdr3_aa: CASRPEANEQYF
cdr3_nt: TGTGCCAGCAGACCCGAGGCCAACGAGCAGTACTTC

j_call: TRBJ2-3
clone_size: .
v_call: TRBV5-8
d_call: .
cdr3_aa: CASSLDHARGDTQYF
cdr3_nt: TGTGCCAGCAGCTTGGACCACGCCCGTGGAGATACGCAGTATTTT

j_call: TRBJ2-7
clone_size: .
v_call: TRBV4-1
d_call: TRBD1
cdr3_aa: CASSHRDRGRIEQYF
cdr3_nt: TGCGCCAGCAGCCACCGGGACAGGGGGCGTATCGAGCAGTACTTC

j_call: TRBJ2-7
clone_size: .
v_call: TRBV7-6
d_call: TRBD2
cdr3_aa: CASSRAGAGEQYF
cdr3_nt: TGTGCCAGCAGCCGAGCGGGAGCGGGCGAGCAGTACTTC

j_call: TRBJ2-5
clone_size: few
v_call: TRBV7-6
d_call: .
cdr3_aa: CASSLFSGYQETQYF
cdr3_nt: TGTGCCAGCAGCTTGTTCAGCGGATACCAAGAGACCCAGTACTTC

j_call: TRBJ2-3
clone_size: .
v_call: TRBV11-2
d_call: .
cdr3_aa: CASSLAGNSADTQYF
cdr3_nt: TGTGCCAGCAGCTTAGCTGGGAATTCGGCGGATACGCAGTATTTT

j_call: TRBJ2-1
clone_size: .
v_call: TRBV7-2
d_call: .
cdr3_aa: CASSLASVWDEQFF
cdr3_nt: TGTGCCAGCAGCTTGGCTAGCGTCTGGGATGAGCAGTTCTTC

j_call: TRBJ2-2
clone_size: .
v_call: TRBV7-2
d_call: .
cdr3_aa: CASSLAFAATGELFF
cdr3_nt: TGTGCCAGCAGCTTAGCCTTCGCGGCGACCGGGGAGCTGTTTTTT

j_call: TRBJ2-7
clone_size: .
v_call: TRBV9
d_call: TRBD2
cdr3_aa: CASSTPRGTSGYEQYF
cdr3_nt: TGTGCCAGCAGCACCCCCCGGGGGACTAGCGGATACGAGCAGTACTTC

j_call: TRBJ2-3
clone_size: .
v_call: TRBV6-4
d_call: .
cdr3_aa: CASARDPFTDTQYF
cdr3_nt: TGTGCCAGCGCAAGGGACCCCTTCACAGATACGCAGTATTTT

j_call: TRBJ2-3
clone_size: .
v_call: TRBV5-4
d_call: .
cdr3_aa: CASSLNAITDTQYF
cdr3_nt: TGTGCCAGCAGCTTGAATGCGATCACAGATACGCAGTATTTT

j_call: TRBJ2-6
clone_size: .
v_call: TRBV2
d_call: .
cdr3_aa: CARRTASGANVLTF
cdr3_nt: TGTGCCAGACGGACAGCTTCTGGGGCCAACGTCCTGACTTTC

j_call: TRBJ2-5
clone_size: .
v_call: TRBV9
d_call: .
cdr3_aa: CASSVGQPQETQYF
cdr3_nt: TGTGCCAGCAGCGTCGGACAGCCCCAAGAGACCCAGTACTTC

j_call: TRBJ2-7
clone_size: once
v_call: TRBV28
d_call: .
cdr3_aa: CASSTASMTPYRAYEQYF
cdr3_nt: TGTGCCAGCAGTACCGCCTCTATGACACCTTATAGGGCCTACGAGCAGTACTTC

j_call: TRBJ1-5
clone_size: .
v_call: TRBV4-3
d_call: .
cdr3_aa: CASSQGQNQPQHF
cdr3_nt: TGCGCCAGCAGCCAAGGGCAGAATCAGCCCCAGCATTTT

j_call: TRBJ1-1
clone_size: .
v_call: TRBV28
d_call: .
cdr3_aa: CASSIPGQQNTEAFF
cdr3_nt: TGTGCCAGCAGCATACCGGGCCAACAAAACACTGAAGCTTTCTTT

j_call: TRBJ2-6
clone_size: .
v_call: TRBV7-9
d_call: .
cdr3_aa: CASSPGGGRISGANVLTF
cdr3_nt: TGTGCCAGCAGCCCCGGGGGTGGAAGGATCTCTGGGGCCAACGTCCTGACTTTC

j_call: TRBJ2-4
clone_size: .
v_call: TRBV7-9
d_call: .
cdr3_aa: CASSLGAVQYF
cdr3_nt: TGTGCCAGCAGCTTAGGAGCAGTTCAGTACTTC

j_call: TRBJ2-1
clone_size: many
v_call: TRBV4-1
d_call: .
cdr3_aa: CASSPYGTVSSYNEQFF
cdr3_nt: TGCGCCAGCAGCCCATACGGGACGGTAAGCTCCTACAATGAGCAGTTCTTC

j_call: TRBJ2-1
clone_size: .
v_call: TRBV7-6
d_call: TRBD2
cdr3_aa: CASSPRTSGGLNEQFF
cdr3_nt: TGTGCCAGCAGCCCCCGGACTAGCGGGGGCCTAAATGAGCAGTTCTTC

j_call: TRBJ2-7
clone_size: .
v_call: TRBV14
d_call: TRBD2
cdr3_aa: CASSNLAGAGEQYF
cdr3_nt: TGTGCCAGCAGCAATCTAGCGGGAGCGGGCGAGCAGTACTTC

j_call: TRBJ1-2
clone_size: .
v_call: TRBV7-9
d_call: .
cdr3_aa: CASSLVTGYGYTF
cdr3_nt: TGTGCCAGCAGCTTGGTAACCGGCTATGGCTACACCTTC

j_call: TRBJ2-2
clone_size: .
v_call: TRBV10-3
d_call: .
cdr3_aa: CANRGRNTGELFF
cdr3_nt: TGTGCCAACCGGGGGCGAAACACCGGGGAGCTGTTTTTT

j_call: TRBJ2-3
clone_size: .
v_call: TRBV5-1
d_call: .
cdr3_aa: CASSLSRGSGDTQYF
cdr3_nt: TGCGCCAGCAGCTTGTCCAGGGGATCCGGAGATACGCAGTATTTT

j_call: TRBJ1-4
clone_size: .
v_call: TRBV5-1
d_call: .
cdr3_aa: CASSLGVGTNEKLFF
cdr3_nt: TGCGCCAGCAGCTTGGGGGTAGGGACTAATGAAAAACTGTTTTTT

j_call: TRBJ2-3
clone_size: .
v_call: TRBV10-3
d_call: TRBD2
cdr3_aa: CAISQAGDFVDTQYF
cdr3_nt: TGTGCCATCAGTCAAGCGGGAGATTTCGTAGATACGCAGTATTTT

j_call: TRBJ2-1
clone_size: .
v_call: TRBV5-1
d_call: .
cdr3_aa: CASSLVLGGVPDEQFF
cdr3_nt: TGCGCCAGCAGCTTGGTCCTCGGGGGAGTTCCGGATGAGCAGTTCTTC

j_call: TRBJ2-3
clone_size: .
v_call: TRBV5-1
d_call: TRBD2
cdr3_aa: CASSPGLATDTQYF
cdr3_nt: TGCGCCAGCAGCCCTGGACTAGCAACAGATACGCAGTATTTT

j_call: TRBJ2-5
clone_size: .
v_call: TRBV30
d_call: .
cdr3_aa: CAWSPTGETQYF
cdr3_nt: TGTGCCTGGAGCCCTACGGGGGAGACCCAGTACTTC

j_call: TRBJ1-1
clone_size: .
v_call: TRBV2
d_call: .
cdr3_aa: CASSWGMNTEAFF
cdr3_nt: TGTGCCAGCAGCTGGGGCATGAACACTGAAGCTTTCTTT

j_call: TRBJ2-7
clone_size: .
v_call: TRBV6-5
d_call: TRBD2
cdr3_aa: CASSSASGPYEQYF
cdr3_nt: TGTGCCAGCAGTTCGGCTAGCGGCCCCTACGAGCAGTACTTC

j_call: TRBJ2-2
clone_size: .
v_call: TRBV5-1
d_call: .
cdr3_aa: CASSPGLVGELFF
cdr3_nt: TGCGCCAGCAGCCCCGGGTTAGTCGGGGAGCTGTTTTTT